This T cell receptor beta chain was sequenced during a study of blood T cell repertoires in COVID-19. Study-wide context: From T cells, B-cell-depleted T cells, or PBMCs came the material, which was cDNA or gDNA.

The V segment lost 4 bases and the J segment 6 bases; nucleotides outside the gene matches: 12. The CDR3 sequence is 15 residues long. Germline CDR1 and CDR2: SGHRS and YFSETQ. Libraries were prepared by immunoSEQ multiplex PCR; TCRdb keeps only in-frame clonotypes and omits some of them. Among 300,000 to 450,000 clones, around 85% were seen once, and the ten largest hold roughly 3.6%. This TCR derives from a woman between 18 and 30 years old with acute or convalescent COVID-19. The rearrangement uses TRBV5-1 and TRBJ1-1; TRBD1 matches at 7 bases. The sample consisted of peripheral blood. CDR3 amino acids: CASSTRQGTVAEAFF. DNA of the CDR3: TGCGCCAGCAGCACCCGACAGGGAACAGTCGCTGAAGCTTTCTTT.